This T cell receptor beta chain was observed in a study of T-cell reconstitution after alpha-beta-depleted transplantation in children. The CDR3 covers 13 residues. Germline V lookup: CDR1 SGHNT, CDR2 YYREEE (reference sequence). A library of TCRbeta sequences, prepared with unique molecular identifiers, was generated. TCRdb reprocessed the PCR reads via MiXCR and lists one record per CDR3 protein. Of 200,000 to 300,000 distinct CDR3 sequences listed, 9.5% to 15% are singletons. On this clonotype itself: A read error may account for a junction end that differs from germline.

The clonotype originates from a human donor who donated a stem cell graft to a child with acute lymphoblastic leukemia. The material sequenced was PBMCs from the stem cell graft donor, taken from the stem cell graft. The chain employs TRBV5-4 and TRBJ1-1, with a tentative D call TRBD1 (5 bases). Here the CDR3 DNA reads TGTGCCATCAGCCCACGGCAGGGTTCTGAAGCTTTCTTT. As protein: CAISPRQGSEAFF.